This TCR beta chain emerged from a study of blood T cell repertoires in COVID-19. Sequencing used immunoSEQ multiplex PCR; TCRdb keeps in-frame clones, though not all of them. In the table there are 84,000 or so clones, 78% of which are singletons. V trimming: 9 bases; J trimming: 2 bases; junction bases outside the gene matches: 6. Looked up from germline, CDR1 is SGHTA and CDR2 is FQGTGA. The CDR3 is 14 amino acids. The source material was peripheral blood. This rearrangement joins TRBV7-3 to TRBJ2-2; TRBD2 matches 7 bases. The TCR originated in a man aged 55-75 years with COVID-19, enrolled during active disease. The CDR3 loop reads CASKSGANTGELFF. The DNA of the CDR3 is TGTGCCAGTAAGAGCGGGGCAAACACCGGGGAGCTGTTTTTT. Drawing the rest from reference TRBV7-3 and TRBJ2-2, the complete variable domain is GAGVSQTPSNKVTEKGKYVELRCDPISGHTALYWYRQSLGQGPEFLIYFQGTGAADDSGLPNDRFFAVRPEGSVSTLKIQRTERGDSAVYLCASKSGANTGELFFGEGSRLTVL.